Sequencing of this TCR beta chain was carried out in a study of blood T cell repertoires in COVID-19. V dropped 1 base and J dropped 6 bases, with 12 bases sitting between them. CDR1 is SEHNR, CDR2 FQNEAQ, per germline (reference sequence). The CDR3 extends over 14 amino acids. Only in-frame clones appear in the TCRdb table, and some are missing; sequencing was by immunoSEQ multiplex PCR. The sample shows about 240,000 clones, around 83% of them seen only once. This clone showed up just once. The sample was peripheral blood. This sequence originates from a man between 25 and 39 years old who had recovered from COVID-19. This chain connects TRBV7-9 to TRBJ1-2, with D unclear. CDR3 nucleotide sequence: TGTGCCAGCAGCTTAGGACCCGGGAGAGATGGCTACACCTTC. Its protein product is CASSLGPGRDGYTF.